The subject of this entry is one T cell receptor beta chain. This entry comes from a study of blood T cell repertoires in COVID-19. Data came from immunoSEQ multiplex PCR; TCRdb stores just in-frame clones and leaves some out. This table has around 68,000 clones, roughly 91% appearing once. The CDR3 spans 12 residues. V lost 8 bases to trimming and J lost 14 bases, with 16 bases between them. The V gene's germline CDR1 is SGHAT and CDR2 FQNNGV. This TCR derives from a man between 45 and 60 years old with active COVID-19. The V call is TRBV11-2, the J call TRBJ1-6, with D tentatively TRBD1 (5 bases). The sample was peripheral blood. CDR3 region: CASRQGGRALHF. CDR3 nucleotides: TGTGCCAGCCGGCAGGGAGGTCGCGCCCTCCACTTT.